This T cell receptor (beta chain) is drawn from a study of technical replicates of blood from a few donors. Trimming at V came to 2 bases and at J to 4 bases, leaving 4 bases not matched to a gene. Germline V lookup: CDR1 SGHRS, CDR2 YFSETQ. This CDR3 comprises 14 residues. Method: immunoSEQ multiplex PCR; TCRdb's copy keeps in-frame clones and lacks some. The sample holds roughly 56,000 clones, approximately 87% seen once. The receptor was isolated from a human donor in good health. Some clones in this sample may be carry-over from other donors' samples. Source material: PBMCs. This sequence joins TRBV5-1 and TRBJ2-5, with TRBD2 identical over 8 bases. The CDR3 reads CASSFGTSRETQYF. CDR3 sequence (DNA): TGCGCCAGCAGCTTCGGGACTAGTCGAGAGACCCAGTACTTC.